Shown below are 30 T cell receptor beta chains from a single sample sequenced in a study of blood T cell repertoires in COVID-19. Using immunoSEQ multiplex PCR, the repertoire was profiled, and TCRdb retains in-frame clones only, with some absent. The table includes approximately 300,000 clones, roughly 90% detected once. The sample taken for sequencing was peripheral blood. The receptors here all came from a man between 18 and 35 years old with active or convalescent COVID-19.

The chain combines TRBV28 with TRBJ1-1; D possibly corresponds to TRBD1 (5 bases). The CDR3 consists of 13 residues. Germline loops: CDR1 MDHEN, CDR2 SYDVKM. The ends were cut back, 2 bases at V and 7 bases at J, with 11 bases in the middle. CDR3 nucleotide sequence: TGTGCCAGCAGTTTAGATGCAGGGAATGAAGCTTTCTTT. This codes for CASSLDAGNEAFF.

V and J are TRBV14 and TRBJ2-7; D is perhaps TRBD2 (6 bases). The CDR3 length is 15 residues. CDR1 SGHDN and CDR2 FVKESK come from the germline V gene. With 8 bases removed from V and 3 bases from J, the gap between germline ends came to 20 bases. The CDR3 region has the DNA TGTGCCAGCGGCAAAAGGCGGGGTTCGGTCTACGAGCAGTACTTC. Translated: CASGKRRGSVYEQYF.

The rearrangement links TRBV18 to TRBJ2-3; 8 bases fit TRBD2. Germline CDR1 reads KGHSH; CDR2 reads LQKENI. The CDR3 is 14 amino acids. Trimming at V came to 2 bases and at J to 8 bases, leaving 6 bases not matched to a gene. This CDR3 reads CASSPESGSGTQYF. CDR3 nucleotide sequence: TGTGCCAGCTCACCAGAGAGCGGGAGTGGTACGCAGTATTTT.

V usage is TRBV5-1 and J usage is TRBJ1-6; no clear D gene. CDR3 size: 16 residues. V lost 1 base and J 0 bases, leaving 8 bases between the germline ends. Looked up from germline, CDR1 is SGHRS and CDR2 is YFSETQ. The CDR3 is CASSLSLSSYNSPLHF. The CDR3 coding sequence is TGCGCCAGCAGCTTGAGCCTAAGCTCCTATAATTCACCCCTCCACTTT.

This chain connects TRBV6-4 to TRBJ2-1, with TRBD2 matching over 14 bases. V lost 8 bases to trimming and J lost 7 bases; unmatched junction nucleotides: 7. There are 15 residues in the CDR3. Germline V lookup: CDR1 MRHNA, CDR2 SNTAGT. CDR3 loop: CASARLAGGLNEQFF. In DNA, the CDR3 is TGTGCCAGCGCGAGACTAGCGGGAGGGCTTAATGAGCAGTTCTTC.

The chain combines TRBV7-9 with TRBJ1-4; D remains unclear. Germline V gives CDR1 SEHNR, CDR2 FQNEAQ (reference sequence). This CDR3 region has 12 residues. V was trimmed by 5 bases and J by 8 bases, leaving 9 bases between them. The CDR3 DNA reads as TGTGCCAGCAGCCCCGTATCCGAAAAACTGTTTTTT. Protein: CASSPVSEKLFF.

The chain combines TRBV7-9 with TRBJ2-2, with 7 bases identical to TRBD1. There are 14 residues in the CDR3. Germline CDR1 is SEHNR and CDR2 is FQNEAQ (reference sequence). J was trimmed by 4 bases and V by 8 bases; bases with no gene match: 7. CDR3: CASLSPGGTGELFF. The CDR3, as DNA: TGTGCCAGCCTAAGTCCAGGGGGCACCGGGGAGCTGTTTTTT.

This clone came up a few times. CDR3 nucleotide sequence: TGTGCCAGCAGCTTAATGGCTCTCGGGGAGCTGTTTTTT. Translated, it gives CASSLMALGELFF. The chain has TRBV7-9 and TRBJ2-2; D unresolved. The V and J ends lost 2 bases and 7 bases respectively, with 8 bases between them. Germline CDR1 reads SEHNR; CDR2 reads FQNEAQ (reference sequence). The CDR3 extends over 13 amino acids.

This clone showed up just once. The V and J genes are TRBV7-9 and TRBJ2-3, with D perhaps matching TRBD2 (5 bases). CDR1 is SEHNR and CDR2 is FQNEAQ in the germline V gene (reference sequence). The CDR3 consists of 17 residues. V lost 1 base and J 4 bases, leaving 18 bases between the germline ends. The CDR3 spells CASSLGGLTLISDTQYF. CDR3 in DNA: TGTGCCAGCAGCTTAGGCGGGCTTACGCTGATCTCAGATACGCAGTATTTT.

The chain recombines TRBV2 with TRBJ1-2, with 10 bases that match TRBD1. In germline, CDR1 is SNHLY, CDR2 FYNNEI. The ends lost 8 bases at V and 5 bases at J; junction bases unmatched: 11. The CDR3 has 15 amino acids. The CDR3 spells CASEGRDRGLYGYTF. In DNA, the CDR3 is TGTGCCAGCGAGGGGCGGGACAGGGGCCTTTATGGCTACACCTTC.

The V and J genes are TRBV2 and TRBJ1-5; D unclear. This CDR3 comprises 13 residues. The V gene lost 1 base and the J gene lost 5 bases, with 6 bases spanning the gap. Germline V gene data show CDR1 as SNHLY and CDR2 as FYNNEI. CDR3 sequence (DNA): TGTGCCAGCAGTGAAGGAGGATATCAGCCCCAGCATTTT. Translating it yields CASSEGGYQPQHF.

J is TRBJ2-1 and V is TRBV27, with D perhaps TRBD1 (5 bases). CDR3 size: 13 residues. The germline V gene has CDR1 MNHEY and CDR2 SMNVEV (reference sequence). V was pared by 2 bases and J by 7 bases, with 9 bases between. For the CDR3, the DNA is TGTGCCAGCAGTTTAATGGGGCCGAATGAGCAGTTCTTC. Translating it yields CASSLMGPNEQFF.

This rearrangement joins TRBV28 to TRBJ1-2; possibly TRBD1 for D (6 bases). V lost 9 bases and J 11 bases, leaving 19 bases between the germline ends. The V gene's germline CDR1 is MDHEN and CDR2 SYDVKM. The CDR3 length is 12 residues. CDR3 sequence (DNA): TGTGCCAGTCTTCTACCGGGACATACTTACACCTTC. Protein sequence: CASLLPGHTYTF.

J is TRBJ2-7 and V is TRBV4-1, with D possibly being TRBD1 (6 bases). Per germline, CDR1 MGHRA and CDR2 YSYEKL. The CDR3 covers 16 residues. The V gene lost 1 base and the J gene lost 2 bases, with 15 bases spanning the gap. DNA for the CDR3: TGCGCCAGCAGCCAAGCAAACACAGGGCTCGCCTACGAGCAGTACTTC. Translated: CASSQANTGLAYEQYF.

This chain links TRBV18 with TRBJ2-3, with D possibly TRBD1 on 5 matching bases. Between the trimmed V and J ends, which lost 3 bases and 1 base, there was a span of 8 bases. CDR3 length: 14 amino acids. Germline V gene sequence: CDR1 KGHSH, CDR2 LQKENI. CDR3 DNA sequence: TGTGCCAGCTCACCTTCGACAGGCACAGATACGCAGTATTTT. It is translated as CASSPSTGTDTQYF.

This chain joins TRBV9 and TRBJ2-3; TRBD2 is a possible D gene (5 bases). This CDR3 is 14 amino acids long. Germline V gene lookup returns CDR1 SGDLS and CDR2 YYNGEE. Trimming pared 3 bases from V and 0 bases from J, leaving 8 bases between. The CDR3 loop is CASSASGSTDTQYF. CDR3 coding DNA: TGTGCCAGCAGCGCATCGGGGAGCACAGATACGCAGTATTTT. Full variable domain (missing parts from reference TRBV9 and TRBJ2-3): DSGVTQTPKHLITATGQRVTLRCSPRSGDLSVYWYQQSLDQGLQFLIQYYNGEERAKGNILERFSAQQFPDLHSELNLSSLELGDSALYFCASSASGSTDTQYFGPGTRLTVL.

The chain carries TRBV6-5 and TRBJ2-3, with 7 positions matching TRBD1. This CDR3 region has 14 residues. V lost 5 bases to trimming and J lost 2 bases; unmatched junction nucleotides: 4. Germline CDR1 is MNHEY and CDR2 is SVGAGI. CDR3 region: CASSPGQLTDTQYF. CDR3 sequence (DNA): TGTGCCAGCAGTCCGGGACAGCTCACAGATACGCAGTATTTT.

CDR3 amino acids: CASSPTIGNTEAFF. Written as DNA, the CDR3 is TGTGCCAGCAGCCCGACAATTGGGAACACTGAAGCTTTCTTT. The genes are TRBV5-6 and TRBJ1-1, with D hard to call. Germline-derived CDR1 and CDR2 are SGHDT and YYEEEE. V shed 4 bases and J shed 1 base, with 11 bases lying between them. The CDR3 is 14 amino acids.

V and J are TRBV19 and TRBJ1-1; D remains ambiguous. CDR1 and CDR2 (germline): LNHDA, SQIVND (reference sequence). This CDR3 spans 12 amino acids. Trimming removed 7 bases at V and 3 bases at J, with 9 bases between. The chain's CDR3 is CASIREYTEAFF. DNA for the CDR3: TGTGCCAGTATCCGAGAATACACTGAAGCTTTCTTT.

The V and J genes are TRBV10-1 and TRBJ2-5, with 7 bases that match TRBD2. V was pared by 0 bases and J by 4 bases, with 5 bases of the junction left unmatched. There are 15 residues in the CDR3. Germline V gives CDR1 WNHNN, CDR2 SYGVQD (reference sequence). In nucleotides, the CDR3 is TGCGCCAGCAGTGAGTCGGTGGCGGGAGCAGAGACCCAGTACTTC. It is translated as CASSESVAGAETQYF.

The chain is built from TRBV7-9 and TRBJ2-4; D is ambiguous. Germline V lookup: CDR1 SEHNR, CDR2 FQNEAQ (reference sequence). Trimming took 1 base from V and 3 from J, leaving 13 bases between them. The CDR3 covers 16 residues. CDR3 amino acids: CASSLGPESGKNIQYF. Written as DNA, the CDR3 is TGTGCCAGCAGCTTAGGGCCAGAATCGGGCAAAAACATTCAGTACTTC.

The V and J genes are TRBV5-8 and TRBJ2-2; 9 nucleotides align to TRBD1. Trimming cost V 1 base and J 4 bases; bases outside gene matches: 11. This CDR3 is 18 amino acids long. Germline CDR1 and CDR2: SGHTS and YDEGEE. The CDR3 reads CASSLFGTGKLGTGELFF. CDR3 DNA sequence: TGTGCCAGCAGCTTGTTTGGGACAGGGAAGCTCGGCACCGGGGAGCTGTTTTTT. The full variable domain, rest sourced from reference TRBV5-8 and TRBJ2-2, is EAGVTQSPTHLIKTRGQQATLRCSPISGHTSVYWYQQALGLGLQFLLWYDEGEERNRGNFPPRFSGRQFPNYSSELNVNALELEDSALYLCASSLFGTGKLGTGELFFGEGSRLTVL.

The genes are TRBV5-1 and TRBJ2-3; TRBD2 matches 9 bases. Germline CDR1 is SGHRS and CDR2 is YFSETQ. The CDR3 totals 14 residues. J was trimmed by 5 bases and V by 5 bases; bases with no gene match: 6. CDR3 amino acids: CASSVLAGEDTQYF. CDR3 DNA sequence: TGCGCCAGCAGTGTATTAGCGGGAGAAGATACGCAGTATTTT.

This chain uses TRBV6-1 with TRBJ2-3; D is perhaps TRBD1 (5 bases). V lost 1 base, J lost 0 bases, and 8 bases lay in between. CDR3 length equals 15 residues. Germline loops: CDR1 MNHNS, CDR2 SASEGT. The CDR3 loop is CASSEEGQSTDTQYF. The CDR3, as DNA: TGTGCCAGCAGTGAAGAGGGGCAGAGCACAGATACGCAGTATTTT.

The J gene is TRBJ2-7, the V gene TRBV6-5; 10 nucleotides match TRBD2. V dropped 5 bases and J dropped 0; count of bases not matched to a gene: 4. Germline V gene sequence: CDR1 MNHEY, CDR2 SVGAGI. This CDR3 contains 15 residues. The CDR3 loop is CASSISSGSSYEQYF. The CDR3 nucleotides are TGTGCCAGCAGTATTTCTAGCGGGAGCTCCTACGAGCAGTACTTC.

This clone was detected once. The V gene is TRBV7-2, the J gene TRBJ2-7; TRBD1 aligns across 7 bases. This CDR3 is built from 15 residues. Germline CDR1 and CDR2: SGHTA and FQGNSA. Trimming at V came to 5 bases and at J to 2 bases, leaving 9 bases not matched to a gene. Here the CDR3 reads CASSEGVGQAYEQYF. The CDR3 DNA is TGTGCCAGCAGCGAGGGGGTCGGACAGGCCTACGAGCAGTACTTC.

This clone was counted a few times. This chain joins TRBV2 and TRBJ1-3; 7 nucleotides agree with TRBD1. CDR3 length equals 17 residues. The germline V gene encodes CDR1 SNHLY and CDR2 FYNNEI. V trimming: 6 bases; J trimming: 0 bases; junction bases outside the gene matches: 11. DNA of the CDR3: TGTGCCAGCAGCCCTAGAGACAGGGCCCTCTCTGGAAACACCATATATTTT. This translates into CASSPRDRALSGNTIYF.

The gene calls are TRBV6-2 or TRBV6-3 and TRBJ2-1; D is perhaps TRBD2 (5 bases). Germline CDR1 is MNHEY and CDR2 is SVGEGT. This CDR3 spans 12 amino acids. The V and J ends lost 1 base and 11 bases respectively, with 9 bases between them. CDR3: CASSYLDSKQFF. Written as DNA, the CDR3 is TGTGCCAGCAGTTACTTGGACTCTAAGCAGTTCTTC.

The chain recombines TRBV2 with TRBJ1-2, with D unresolved. The germline gives CDR1 SNHLY, CDR2 FYNNEI. The CDR3 loop spans 11 amino acids. The V and J ends lost 6 bases and 7 bases respectively, with 9 bases between them. CDR3 region: CASSYSGGYTF. The CDR3, as DNA: TGTGCCAGCAGCTATAGTGGTGGCTACACCTTC.

The chain joins TRBV9 to TRBJ2-1, with 8 positions matching TRBD2. V dropped 5 bases and J dropped 2; count of bases not matched to a gene: 3. Germline V gene data show CDR1 as SGDLS and CDR2 as YYNGEE. The CDR3 covers 14 residues. Here the CDR3 reads CASRREGAYNEQFF. As DNA, the CDR3 is TGTGCCAGCAGACGGGAGGGGGCCTACAATGAGCAGTTCTTC.